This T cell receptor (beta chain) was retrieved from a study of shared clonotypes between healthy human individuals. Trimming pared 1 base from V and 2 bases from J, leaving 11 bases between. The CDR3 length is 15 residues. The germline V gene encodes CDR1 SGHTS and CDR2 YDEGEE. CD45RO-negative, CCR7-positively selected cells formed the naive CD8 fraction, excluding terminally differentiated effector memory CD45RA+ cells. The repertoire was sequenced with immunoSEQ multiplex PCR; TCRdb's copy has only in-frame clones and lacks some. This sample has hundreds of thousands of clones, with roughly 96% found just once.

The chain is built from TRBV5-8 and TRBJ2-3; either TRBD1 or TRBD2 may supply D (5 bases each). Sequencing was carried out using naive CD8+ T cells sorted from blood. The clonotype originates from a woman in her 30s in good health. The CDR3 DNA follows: TGTGCCAGCAGCTTGTTTCCAGGGACCACAGATACGCAGTATTTT. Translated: CASSLFPGTTDTQYF. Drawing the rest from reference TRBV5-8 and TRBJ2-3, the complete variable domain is EAGVTQSPTHLIKTRGQQATLRCSPISGHTSVYWYQQALGLGLQFLLWYDEGEERNRGNFPPRFSGRQFPNYSSELNVNALELEDSALYLCASSLFPGTTDTQYFGPGTRLTVL.